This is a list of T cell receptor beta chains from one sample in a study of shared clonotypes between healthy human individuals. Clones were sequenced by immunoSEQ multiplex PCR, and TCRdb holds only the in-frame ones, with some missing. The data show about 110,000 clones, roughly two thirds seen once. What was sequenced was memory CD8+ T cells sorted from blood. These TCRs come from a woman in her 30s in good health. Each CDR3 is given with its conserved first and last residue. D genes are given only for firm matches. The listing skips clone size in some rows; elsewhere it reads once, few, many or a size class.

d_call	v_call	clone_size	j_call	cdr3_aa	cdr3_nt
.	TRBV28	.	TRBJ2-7	CASSSTQLVSGGYEQYF	TGTGCCAGCAGTTCAACCCAGCTTGTTAGCGGAGGTTACGAGCAGTACTTC
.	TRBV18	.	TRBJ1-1	CASSPELGGTEAFF	TGTGCCAGCTCACCAGAGTTGGGGGGCACTGAAGCTTTCTTT
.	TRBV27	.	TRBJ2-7	CASSLGAGTPYEQYF	TGTGCCAGCAGTTTAGGTGCCGGGACCCCCTACGAGCAGTACTTC
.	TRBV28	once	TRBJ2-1	CASSLTGPNEQFF	TGTGCCAGCAGTCTCACGGGACCCAATGAGCAGTTCTTC
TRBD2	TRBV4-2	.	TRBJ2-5	CASSQDRGSGEETQYF	TGTGCCAGCAGCCAAGATCGAGGTAGCGGGGAAGAGACCCAGTACTTC
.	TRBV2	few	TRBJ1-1	CASSEAVMNTEAFF	TGTGCCAGCAGTGAAGCGGTAATGAACACTGAAGCTTTCTTT
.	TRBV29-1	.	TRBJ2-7	CSARFRVYEQYF	TGCAGCGCCAGGTTCAGGGTCTACGAGCAGTACTTC
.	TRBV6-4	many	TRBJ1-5	CASSERGDRNQPQHF	TGTGCCAGCAGTGAACGGGGCGACAGGAATCAGCCCCAGCATTTT
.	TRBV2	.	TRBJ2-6	CASRKIGANVLTF	TGTGCCAGCAGGAAAATTGGGGCCAACGTCCTGACTTTC
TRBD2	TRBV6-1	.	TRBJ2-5	CASSEGRERPRETQYF	TGTGCCAGCAGTGAAGGGCGGGAGAGGCCCAGGGAGACCCAGTACTTC
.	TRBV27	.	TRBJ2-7	CASFSASYEQYF	TGTGCCAGCTTTAGCGCAAGCTACGAGCAGTACTTC
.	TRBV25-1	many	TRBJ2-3	CASSDSLSPHPDTQYF	TGTGCCAGCAGTGATTCCCTCTCTCCCCACCCAGATACGCAGTATTTT
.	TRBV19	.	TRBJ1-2	CASAQGGLYGYTF	TGTGCCAGTGCCCAGGGAGGTCTCTATGGCTACACCTTC
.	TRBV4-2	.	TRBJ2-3	CASSQEGTPSTDTQYF	TGTGCCAGCAGCCAAGAGGGGACACCGAGCACAGATACGCAGTATTTT
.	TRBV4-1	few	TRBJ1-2	CASSQDLAGLDYGYTF	TGCGCCAGCAGCCAAGATTTGGCCGGGTTGGACTATGGCTACACCTTC
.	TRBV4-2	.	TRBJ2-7	CASSEDLGTASYEQYF	TGTGCCAGCAGCGAAGACCTGGGGACGGCTTCCTACGAGCAGTACTTC
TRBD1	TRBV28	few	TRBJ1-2	CASSYGPLTGAYGYTF	TGTGCCAGCAGTTATGGGCCGTTGACAGGGGCTTATGGCTACACCTTC
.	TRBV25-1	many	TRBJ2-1	CASIGKGLGNEQFF	TGTGCCAGCATAGGGAAGGGTTTGGGGAATGAGCAGTTCTTC
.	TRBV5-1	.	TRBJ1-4	CASSGTERDEKLFF	TGCGCCAGCAGCGGGACGGAGAGGGATGAAAAACTGTTTTTT
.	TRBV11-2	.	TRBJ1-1	CASSLDGRAQAFF	TGTGCCAGCAGCTTAGATGGGAGGGCGCAAGCTTTCTTT
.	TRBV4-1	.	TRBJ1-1	CASRAERTQLTEAFF	TGCGCCAGCAGGGCCGAACGGACCCAACTCACTGAAGCTTTCTTT
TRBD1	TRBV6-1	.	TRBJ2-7	CASSEEGQAREQYF	TGTGCCAGCAGTGAAGAGGGACAGGCCCGTGAGCAGTACTTC
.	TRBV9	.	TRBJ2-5	CASSVSWGTEEQYF	TGTGCCAGCAGCGTGTCGTGGGGGACGGAAGAGCAGTACTTC
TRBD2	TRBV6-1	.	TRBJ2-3	CASSLAGGADTQYF	TGTGCCAGCAGTCTAGCGGGAGGGGCAGATACGCAGTATTTT
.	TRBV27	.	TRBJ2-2	CASSSRGADTGELFF	TGTGCCAGCAGTAGCAGGGGTGCGGACACCGGGGAGCTGTTTTTT
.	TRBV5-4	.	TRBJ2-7	CASSLTGYEQYF	TGTGCCAGCAGCTTGACCGGTTACGAGCAGTACTTC